The next 11 T cell receptor beta chains were all read from a single sample in a study of control samples from healthy donors and cancer patients. Measured with immunoSEQ multiplex PCR; TCRdb has only the in-frame clones, and not every one. The sample carries approximately 50,000 clones, around 87% recorded once. Sample: PBMCs. The receptors derive from a woman aged 55-70 years with lung cancer.

This chain joins TRBV19 and TRBJ1-3; possible D gene TRBD1, 6 bases. The CDR3 consists of 15 residues. The germline V and J ends were trimmed by 5 bases and 1 base, with 12 bases remaining between them. In germline, CDR1 is LNHDA, CDR2 SQIVND (reference sequence). The CDR3 DNA sequence: TGTGCCAGTAGTGCCAGGGGACTTTCTGGAAACACCATATATTTT. The encoded protein is CASSARGLSGNTIYF.

The chain is built from TRBV5-1 and TRBJ2-1; D is unclear. The CDR3 length is 12 residues. Looked up from germline, CDR1 is SGHRS and CDR2 is YFSETQ. Trimming shortened V by 4 bases and J by 2 bases, and 4 bases separated the two germline ends. CDR3 in amino acids: CASSLAYNEQFF. As DNA, the CDR3 is TGCGCCAGCAGCCTGGCCTACAATGAGCAGTTCTTC.

The chain carries TRBV5-1 and TRBJ2-6; D remains unclear. CDR1 is SGHRS and CDR2 is YFSETQ in the germline V gene. V lost 2 bases, J lost 2 bases, and 14 bases lay in between. This CDR3 has 17 amino acids. CDR3 protein: CASSLSGLETGANVLTF. The CDR3 DNA sequence: TGCGCCAGCAGCTTATCCGGGCTCGAGACTGGGGCCAACGTCCTGACTTTC.

The chain employs TRBV24-1 and TRBJ2-2; TRBD1 might be the D (6 bases). CDR1 and CDR2 (germline): KGHDR, SFDVKD. The CDR3 has 17 amino acids. V was trimmed by 5 bases and J by 4 bases, leaving 19 bases between them. The CDR3 sequence: CATSGALGEQGTGELFF. In DNA form, the CDR3 reads TGTGCCACCAGTGGGGCCCTCGGGGAACAGGGCACCGGGGAGCTGTTTTTT.

This clone was counted between two and nine times. The DNA for the CDR3 is TGTGCCAGCATCAAAGGGGGCGTTAACTATGGCTACACCTTC. Translated: CASIKGGVNYGYTF. The chain uses TRBV28 and TRBJ1-2, with 7 bases that match TRBD1. The trim removed 7 bases at V and 1 base at J, leaving 6 bases unmatched. The CDR3 runs to 14 residues. The germline V gene has CDR1 MDHEN and CDR2 SYDVKM.

The chain is built from TRBV5-4 and TRBJ2-1, with D possibly called TRBD1 or TRBD2 (5 bases each). In germline, CDR1 is SGHNT, CDR2 YYREEE (reference sequence). This CDR3 is 17 amino acids long. Between the trimmed V and J ends, which lost 6 bases and 5 bases, there was a span of 24 bases. CDR3 nucleotide sequence: TGTGCCAGCACCACGGGACCGGGTCTCAAGGATCACAATGAGCAGTTCTTC. It specifies CASTTGPGLKDHNEQFF.

This chain links TRBV2 with TRBJ1-1; possibly TRBD1 for D (5 bases). Germline CDR1 and CDR2: SNHLY and FYNNEI. V lost 6 bases to trimming and J lost 5 bases, with 16 bases between them. The CDR3 runs to 14 residues. CDR3 sequence: CASRVFAGGTEAFF. The CDR3 nucleotides are TGTGCCAGCAGAGTTTTTGCCGGGGGGACTGAAGCTTTCTTT.

The chain links TRBV7-9 to TRBJ2-2; TRBD1 aligns across 7 bases. V was clipped by 3 bases and J by 2 bases; unmatched bases: 12. Germline CDR1 is SEHNR and CDR2 is FQNEAQ (reference sequence). This CDR3 region has 18 residues. The CDR3 spells CASSFHLGTVGNTGELFF. For the CDR3, the DNA is TGTGCCAGCAGCTTCCATTTAGGGACAGTGGGAAACACCGGGGAGCTGTTTTTT. The entire variable domain, with the rest obtained from reference TRBV7-9 and TRBJ2-2, is as follows: DTGVSQNPRHKITKRGQNVTFRCDPISEHNRLYWYRQTLGQGPEFLTYFQNEAQLEKSRLLSDRFSAERPKGSFSTLEIQRTEQGDSAMYLCASSFHLGTVGNTGELFFGEGSRLTVL.

The chain uses TRBV28 and TRBJ1-1; D is unclear. Germline-derived CDR1 and CDR2 are MDHEN and SYDVKM. Trimming stripped 3 bases from V and 5 bases from J, with 19 bases between. This CDR3 region has 16 residues. CDR3 sequence reads: CASSFSIGQPGTEAFF. For the CDR3, the DNA is TGTGCCAGCAGTTTTAGTATTGGGCAGCCTGGGACTGAAGCTTTCTTT.

The rearrangement joins TRBV27 to TRBJ1-6; D uncertain. The germline V and J ends were trimmed by 3 bases and 0 bases, with 15 bases remaining between them. The length of the CDR3 is 18 residues. Germline CDR1 and CDR2: MNHEY and SMNVEV (reference sequence). CDR3 loop: CASSFTGSSSSYNSPLHF. For the CDR3, the DNA is TGTGCCAGCAGTTTTACGGGGAGTTCGAGCTCCTATAATTCACCCCTCCACTTT.

This chain connects TRBV7-2 to TRBJ2-1; the D gene is possibly TRBD1 (7 bases). V was trimmed by 1 base and J by 8 bases, leaving 18 bases between them. The CDR3 covers 16 residues. CDR1 and CDR2 (germline): SGHTA, FQGNSA. The DNA of the CDR3 is TGTGCCAGCAGCTTAGGGGGGGACAGCGGTATCCATGAGCAGTTCTTC. Protein: CASSLGGDSGIHEQFF. The variable domain in full, completed from reference TRBV7-2 and TRBJ2-1, reads GAGVSQSPSNKVTEKGKDVELRCDPISGHTALYWYRQSLGQGLEFLIYFQGNSAPDKSGLPSDRFSAERTGGSVSTLTIQRTQQEDSAVYLCASSLGGDSGIHEQFFGPGTRLTVL.